A selection of T cell receptor beta chains follows, all from one sample in a study of blood T cell repertoires in COVID-19. Profiled with immunoSEQ multiplex PCR; TCRdb holds only in-frame clones, not every one. The sample contains 140,000 to 150,000 clones, around nine tenths of which appear only once. Input material: peripheral blood. These receptors came from a woman aged 45-65 years with active or convalescent COVID-19. CDR3s include the opening cysteine and the closing phenylalanine or tryptophan. The D gene is left open where the match is weak. Only part of the rows carry a size: once, few, many, or a class if the clone is expanded.

abundance	len	d_gene	v_gene	j_gene	CDR3nt	CDR3aa
once	16	-	TRBV5-1	TRBJ2-2	TGCGCCAGCAGCATGACTACAGGGGGGGTTACCGGGGAGCTGTTTTTT	CASSMTTGGVTGELFF
-	14	-	TRBV5-5	TRBJ2-7	TGTGCCAGCAGCTTGTTGGACAGAACCTACGAGCAGTACTTC	CASSLLDRTYEQYF
-	13	-	TRBV27	TRBJ1-3	TGTGCCAGCGGCAGGGCTTCTGGAAACACCATATATTTT	CASGRASGNTIYF
-	13	-	TRBV12-3/TRBV12-4	TRBJ2-7	TGTGCCAGCAGTGCAAACAGGGCAAGAGAGCAGTACTTC	CASSANRAREQYF
-	14	TRBD2	TRBV18	TRBJ2-7	TGTGCCAGCTCAAGCGGTCCTAGCGGTTACGAGCAGTACTTC	CASSSGPSGYEQYF
-	15	TRBD1	TRBV6-5	TRBJ1-5	TGTGCCAGCAGGACAGGGGCTAATAGCAATCAGCCCCAGCATTTT	CASRTGANSNQPQHF
few	14	-	TRBV2	TRBJ2-7	TGTGCCAGCAGTGAACGGCAGGGGACCTACGAGCAGTACTTC	CASSERQGTYEQYF
-	13	-	TRBV20-1	TRBJ1-2	TGCAGTGCTAGTCAGGGTCCCTCCTATGGCTACACCTTC	CSASQGPSYGYTF
-	19	TRBD1	TRBV7-2	TRBJ1-2	TGTGCCAGCAGCTTAACGCGCCCGTTACCGGGACAGGGGGGGAATGGCTACACCTTC	CASSLTRPLPGQGGNGYTF
-	15	TRBD1	TRBV7-3	TRBJ2-2	TGTGCCAGCAGCTTAATGGGACAGGGATCCGGGGAGCTGTTTTTT	CASSLMGQGSGELFF
-	14	TRBD2	TRBV27	TRBJ2-5	TGTGCCAGCAGGCGGGGGGGAGTGATTGAGACCCAGTACTTC	CASRRGGVIETQYF
-	14	-	TRBV9	TRBJ1-1	TGTGCCAGCAGCGTAGGAAGAGAGGTAACTGAAGCTTTCTTT	CASSVGREVTEAFF
-	13	-	TRBV18	TRBJ2-3	TGTGCCAGCTCACTAGAGGAAGGAGGTACGCAGTATTTT	CASSLEEGGTQYF
-	15	-	TRBV10-2	TRBJ1-1	TGCGCCAGCAGTGTACTCGGGGGGAGTAACACTGAAGCTTTCTTT	CASSVLGGSNTEAFF
-	14	TRBD2	TRBV19	TRBJ2-1	TGTGCCAGTAGTATGTCTAGCGGGAGAAGGGAGCAGTTCTTC	CASSMSSGRREQFF
-	17	TRBD1	TRBV6-1	TRBJ1-6	TGTGCCAGCAGTGGGCAGGGGGCGCAGATTGTTAATTCACCCCTCCACTTT	CASSGQGAQIVNSPLHF
-	16	TRBD2	TRBV5-4	TRBJ2-1	TGTGCCAGCAGCCCTTCGACTAGCGGGGGGGACAATGAGCAGTTCTTC	CASSPSTSGGDNEQFF
-	17	-	TRBV19	TRBJ2-7	TGTGCCAGTAGTATGGGCGTCGGCGACCCCAGGCCCTACGAGCAGTACTTC	CASSMGVGDPRPYEQYF
few	13	-	TRBV7-9	TRBJ2-2	TGTGCCAGCAGCTTGATAGAAGCCGGGGAGCTGTTTTTT	CASSLIEAGELFF
-	12	-	TRBV7-8	TRBJ2-7	TGTGCCAGCTCCTTAAACAGTTACGAGCAGTACTTC	CASSLNSYEQYF
-	15	-	TRBV28	TRBJ2-5	TGTGCCAGCTGCTCGGGGGGCGCAGGGAAAGAGACCCAGTACTTC	CASCSGGAGKETQYF
-	16	TRBD2	TRBV2	TRBJ2-7	TGTGCCAGCAGTGAAGACGGCGGGGGGACGGATGACGAGCAGTACTTC	CASSEDGGGTDDEQYF
-	17	-	TRBV30	TRBJ1-5	TGTGCCTGGAGTTGGACCAAAACAGGGAGTAGCAATCAGCCCCAGCATTTT	CAWSWTKTGSSNQPQHF
-	16	-	TRBV7-3	TRBJ1-1	TGTGCCAGCAGGTTCCCACAAGGGGCAGAGGACACTGAAGCTTTCTTT	CASRFPQGAEDTEAFF
-	13	-	TRBV30	TRBJ1-1	TGTGCCTGGAGTCGGGGGGGGAGGACTGAAGCTTTCTTT	CAWSRGGRTEAFF
-	16	TRBD2	TRBV19	TRBJ2-2	TGTGCCAGTAGTCACCGGACTAGCGGGGGGTTCGGGGAGCTGTTTTTT	CASSHRTSGGFGELFF
-	16	TRBD2	TRBV11-2	TRBJ2-1	TGTGCCAGCAGCTTGGGCATCGGACTAGACGTGGATGAGCAGTTCTTC	CASSLGIGLDVDEQFF
-	19	TRBD1	TRBV5-1	TRBJ1-4	TGCGCCAGCAGCCACCCGACAGGGGACAGGGGGCTCTCGAGCGAAAAACTGTTTTTT	CASSHPTGDRGLSSEKLFF
-	13	-	TRBV18	TRBJ1-5	TGTGCCAGCTCACCAGGGGGGGACCAGCCCCAGCATTTT	CASSPGGDQPQHF
-	13	-	TRBV30	TRBJ2-3	TGTGCCTGGAGTCTAGAGATCACAGATACGCAGTATTTT	CAWSLEITDTQYF
-	15	TRBD1	TRBV2	TRBJ1-1	TGTGCCAGCAGAGTGGCGGGACAGGGAGGAACTGAAGCTTTCTTT	CASRVAGQGGTEAFF
-	12	-	TRBV5-1	TRBJ2-7	TGCGCCAGCAGCCCCGGGACCTACGAGCAGTACTTC	CASSPGTYEQYF
once	16	TRBD1	TRBV25-1	TRBJ1-6	TGTGCCACCTATTCAACGAAGGGGGCCGCAATTGGTACCCTCCACTTT	CATYSTKGAAIGTLHF
once	13	TRBD1	TRBV5-4	TRBJ1-1	TGTGCCAGCAGTTTCACAGGGGGTACTGAAGCTTTCTTT	CASSFTGGTEAFF
-	15	TRBD2	TRBV27	TRBJ2-1	TGTGCCAGCAGTTTACGGTCTAGCGGGAGGGCAGTGCAGTTCTTC	CASSLRSSGRAVQFF
-	15	TRBD2	TRBV3-1/TRBV3-2	TRBJ2-7	TGTGCCAGCAGCCAAGGTCTAGCGGCAAGAGGGGAGCAGTACTTC	CASSQGLAARGEQYF
-	14	-	TRBV6-5	TRBJ2-1	TGTGCCGGAGCAAGTGATCTGGTCAACAATGAGCAGTTCTTC	CAGASDLVNNEQFF
-	20	TRBD1	TRBV4-2	TRBJ2-7	TGTGCCAGCAGCCAAGGCGGACAGGGATCGCTGGGCTATTTGGTCTACGAGCAGTACTTC	CASSQGGQGSLGYLVYEQYF
-	11	-	TRBV11-2	TRBJ2-1	TGTGCCAGCAGCCCCGGGGGTTGGAAGTTCTTC	CASSPGGWKFF
-	14	TRBD1	TRBV27	TRBJ1-2	TGTGCCAGCAGTATTTCGGACAGGGGCTATGGCTACACCTTC	CASSISDRGYGYTF
-	13	-	TRBV2	TRBJ1-1	TGTGCCAGCAGGGCAGGGCCGGACACTGAAGCTTTCTTT	CASRAGPDTEAFF